This T cell receptor beta chain stems from a study of blood T cell repertoires in COVID-19. Across the study: The samples span acute and convalescent COVID-19 from the United States, Italy and Spain.

The repertoire was sequenced with immunoSEQ multiplex PCR; TCRdb's copy has only in-frame clones and lacks some. The data contain 100,000 to 110,000 clones, approximately 80% of them singletons. CDR3 length: 14 amino acids. The germline V gene encodes CDR1 KGHDR and CDR2 SFDVKD. V was pared by 5 bases and J by 8 bases, with 15 bases between. Sequenced: peripheral blood. The sequence derives from a woman aged 70-85 years with acute or convalescent COVID-19. The chain employs TRBV24-1 and TRBJ2-1, with D possibly matching TRBD1 (6 bases). The CDR3 region is CATSAGGGYDEQFF. In DNA, the CDR3 is TGTGCCACCAGTGCTGGGGGCGGTTACGATGAGCAGTTCTTC.